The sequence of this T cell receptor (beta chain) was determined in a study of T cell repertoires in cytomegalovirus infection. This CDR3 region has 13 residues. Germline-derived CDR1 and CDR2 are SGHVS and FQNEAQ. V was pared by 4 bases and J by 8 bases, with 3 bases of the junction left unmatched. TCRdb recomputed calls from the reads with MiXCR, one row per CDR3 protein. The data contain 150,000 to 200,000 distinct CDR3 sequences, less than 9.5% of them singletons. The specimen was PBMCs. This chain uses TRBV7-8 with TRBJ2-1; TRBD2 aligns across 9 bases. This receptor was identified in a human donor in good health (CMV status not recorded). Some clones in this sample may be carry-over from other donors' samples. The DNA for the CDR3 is TGTGCCAGCAGCTCCCGGACTAGCGATGAGCAGTTCTTC. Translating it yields CASSSRTSDEQFF.